This T cell receptor beta chain was captured in a study of regulatory T cells in long-lasting Graves disease (dated by TCRdb to the early 2020s). Broadly, across the study: Newly diagnosed Graves' disease patients had taken antithyroid drugs for less than 3 months. Persistent Graves' disease patients were compared with newly diagnosed Graves' disease patients by peripheral blood TCR sequencing and RNA sequencing. The study was registered as a clinical trial and conducted in China. A total of around 35 samples were covered by TCR sequencing, comprising some 13 persistent and around 20 newly diagnosed Graves' disease patients.

Overall study results and their limits: Only peripheral blood was studied, because thyroid tissue, the primary lesion, was inaccessible. As a limitation, the authors acknowledged that the small sample size may reduce accuracy. A larger number of public clonotypes was shared among persistent patients (about 2,700) than among newly diagnosed patients (more than 850). Sequencing and analysis were limited to the TCR beta chain. Preferential use of TRBV28, TRBJ1-2 and TRBJ2-5 was observed in persistent disease, whereas TRBV20-1 and TRBJ2-1 were favored in newly diagnosed disease. Persistent Graves' disease patients showed lower TCR Shannon entropy and fewer highly expanded clones than newly diagnosed patients, suggesting clonal expansion.

Libraries were built with multiplex PCR. Sequencing took place on an Illumina HiSeq 4000. TCR beta libraries were built with iRepertoire HTBI primers and Arm-PCR amplification of CDR3 regions. Before sequencing, the PCR products underwent gel purification. Per the source publication's procedure: Gene usage analysis of CDR3 amino acid clonotypes used the roughly 60 TRBV and 11 to 15 TRBJ segments found across samples. COPE and FqMerger were used to merge the filtered high-quality paired reads into contigs. BLAST was used to align contigs to the IMGT TRBV, TRBD and TRBJ reference genes, and CDR3 was defined following IMGT. Clonotypes above 0.1% frequency were classified as highly expanded clones. Shannon entropy was used to measure repertoire diversity, and the Gini coefficient was used to measure V-J evenness. A clonotype found in more than one individual was treated as public. TCRdb trimmed the raw reads at Q25, called clones with MiXCR and kept productive beta chains. All rows with the same CDR3 protein become a single entry with the most common DNA and genes. TCRdb assigned the V and J calls; the authors' analysis was not used. This sample gives roughly 220,000 distinct CDR3 sequences in total; 18% of them show up just once. Roughly a fifth of the sample goes to the ten largest clones.

The sample's time point, from its label and the paper: newly diagnosed GD, antithyroid drugs for less than 3 months. RNA was extracted from PBMCs in TRIzol for both TCR sequencing and RNA sequencing. Graves' disease was diagnosed according to American Thyroid Association guidelines. Patients were recruited from an endocrinology department in Xi'an, China. Each patient gave approximately 9.7 milliliters of peripheral blood, collected in an EDTA anticoagulant tube. Ficoll Paque Plus density gradient separation was used to isolate PBMCs, and no additional T cell sorting was done. An Agilent 2100 Bioanalyzer and agarose gel were used to assess RNA quality, and a NanoDrop 2000 was used to measure RNA concentration. Only a few counts were recorded for this clonotype. There is no known antigen for this receptor. Base qualities were left out, and no much larger clone turns up one base away. V and J lose 5 bases and 2 bases, and a span of 16 bases separates them. The CDR3 runs 16 residues from the cysteine to the phenylalanine. Just the 48-base CDR3 DNA is kept, in frame starting at base 1. The germline V gene supplies CDR1 SGHDN and CDR2 FVKESK.

The TCR sequence derives from a female donor with Graves disease. This receptor chain uses TRBV14 and TRBJ1-3; the D region possibly corresponds to TRBD1 (5 bases align). The sequencing here drew on peripheral blood mononuclear cells (PBMCs), taken at new diagnosis, from a patient treated with antithyroid drugs. The CDR3 here reads CASSISWGYPGNTIYF. The DNA reads TGTGCCAGCAGCATCTCGTGGGGGTACCCTGGAAACACCATATATTTT.